The rows below give T cell receptor beta chains drawn from one sample of a study of CD8 T cells in Susac syndrome. TCRdb reprocessed the immunoSEQ multiplex PCR reads via MiXCR and lists one record per CDR3 protein. This table holds about 240,000 distinct CDR3 sequences, 90% to 96% found once. Source material: CD4+ T cells from PBMCs. The receptors derive from a human donor with Susac syndrome. The CDR3 runs from the conserved cysteine through the conserved F or W. D genes are given only for firm matches. Clone sizes are given selectively: once, few, many, or a class where the clone is expanded.

clone size,V gene,J gene,D gene,CDR3 DNA,CDR3 protein
.,TRBV7-8,TRBJ2-5,.,TGTGCCAGCAGCTTATCGCTAGCGCAGTTACAAGAGACCCAGTACTTC,CASSLSLAQLQETQYF
.,TRBV4-1,TRBJ1-1,.,TGCGCCAGCAGCCAAAATCCAGCCTCAAACCTGAACACTGAAGCTTTCTTT,CASSQNPASNLNTEAFF
.,TRBV5-1,TRBJ1-1,.,TGCGCCAGCAGCACACAGGGCCTGAACACTGAAGCTTTCTTT,CASSTQGLNTEAFF
once,TRBV7-2,TRBJ1-2,TRBD1,TGTGCCAGCAGCCCGGGACAGGAAGTTTACTATGGCTACACCTTC,CASSPGQEVYYGYTF
.,TRBV7-7,TRBJ2-1,.,TGTGCTAGCAGCTTCTCCCAAGGTAGCTACAATGAGCAGTTCTTC,CASSFSQGSYNEQFF
.,TRBV4-1,TRBJ2-3,TRBD2,TGCGCCAGCAGCCCGGTTCCGGCGGGAGGGTCAGATACGCAGTATTTT,CASSPVPAGGSDTQYF
.,TRBV29-1,TRBJ1-1,.,TGCAGCGTTGAGGCGGGCCTGAACACTGAAGCTTTCTTT,CSVEAGLNTEAFF
once,TRBV12-3/TRBV12-4,TRBJ2-1,.,TGTGCCAGCAGTCTGCTACACCCCTACAATGAGCAGTTCTTC,CASSLLHPYNEQFF
.,TRBV2,TRBJ2-3,TRBD1,TGTGCCAGCAGTGAAGCTGGCGGACAGGGGGCTCCTGATACGCAGTATTTT,CASSEAGGQGAPDTQYF
once,TRBV4-2,TRBJ2-1,.,TGTGCGTGCGAGGCGGGTAAAATGGAGAATGAGCAGTTCTTC,CACEAGKMENEQFF
.,TRBV18,TRBJ1-2,.,TGTGCCAGCTCGCCTCAGGACTCGAGTGGCTACACCTTC,CASSPQDSSGYTF
.,TRBV24-1,TRBJ2-1,.,TGTGCCACCAGTGAATCTGGCGGAGACGATCACAATGAGCAGTTCTTC,CATSESGGDDHNEQFF
.,TRBV6-5,TRBJ2-7,.,TGTGCCAGCACCCCCGGACAGAGGTTTGGGGAGCAGTACTTC,CASTPGQRFGEQYF
.,TRBV12-3/TRBV12-4,TRBJ1-1,.,TGTGCCAGCGGGGCATTTGAAGCTTTCTTT,CASGAFEAFF
.,TRBV7-2,TRBJ2-3,TRBD2,TGTGCCAGCAGCCTCCTACGGACTAGCGGGAGGGCTAGCACAGATACGCAGTATTTT,CASSLLRTSGRASTDTQYF
.,TRBV27,TRBJ2-6,.,TGTGCCAGCAGTTTATTACGGGGACCCTACTCTGGGGCCAACGTCCTGACTTTC,CASSLLRGPYSGANVLTF
.,TRBV12-3/TRBV12-4,TRBJ1-2,.,TGTGCCAGCAAAAAGAACAGGGTTGGTGGCTACACCTTC,CASKKNRVGGYTF
.,TRBV27,TRBJ2-3,.,TGTGCCAGCAGTTGGCGGGCGCCGAGAACAGATACGCAGTATTTT,CASSWRAPRTDTQYF
.,TRBV6-5,TRBJ2-5,.,TGTGCCAGCGGTTCAGGGGAGAGGGAGACCCAGTACTTC,CASGSGERETQYF
.,TRBV7-8,TRBJ2-5,TRBD2,TGTGCCAGCAGCTTATCCGGACTAGCGCCTCAGAGGCCCAAGACCCAGTACTTC,CASSLSGLAPQRPKTQYF
.,TRBV12-3/TRBV12-4,TRBJ2-7,TRBD2,TGTGCCAGCGGTAGCGGGAGGGCCTCCTACGAGCAGTACTTC,CASGSGRASYEQYF
.,TRBV7-9,TRBJ2-7,.,TGTGCCAGCAGCCTGGGCACCGAGCAGTACTTC,CASSLGTEQYF
.,TRBV20-1,TRBJ1-1,.,TGCAGTGTTTCCAAGGCTGGCACTGAAGCTTTCTTT,CSVSKAGTEAFF
.,TRBV30,TRBJ2-1,.,TGTGCCTGGACCCATCGTCTAGGCTACAATGAGCAGTTCTTC,CAWTHRLGYNEQFF
.,TRBV15,TRBJ2-4,TRBD2,TGTGCCACCAGCAGAACTAGCGGCAAAAACATTCAGTACTTC,CATSRTSGKNIQYF
.,TRBV27,TRBJ1-2,.,TGTGCCAGCAAGCTCAGACCCAACTATGGCTACACCTTC,CASKLRPNYGYTF
.,TRBV21-1,TRBJ2-4,.,TGTGCCAGCAGCAAAGGGGGGATGACTAGCGGCAAAAACATTCAGTACTTC,CASSKGGMTSGKNIQYF
.,TRBV5-1,TRBJ1-3,.,TGCGCCAGCAGCTTGGGGGGCCTTTTGGACACCATATATTTT,CASSLGGLLDTIYF
.,TRBV25-1,TRBJ1-3,.,TGTGCCAGCAGTGAGACTGGATCTGCTGGAAACACCATATATTTT,CASSETGSAGNTIYF
.,TRBV3-1,TRBJ1-1,.,TGTGCCAGCATTGGGGCGAACACTGAAGCTTTCTTT,CASIGANTEAFF
.,TRBV29-1,TRBJ2-1,.,TGCAGCGTGGCAAGAGACACCTACAATGAGCAGTTCTTC,CSVARDTYNEQFF
.,TRBV29-1,TRBJ1-1,.,TGCAGCGTAGACGACCTACAGGGAACGGACACTGAAGCTTTCTTT,CSVDDLQGTDTEAFF
.,TRBV20-1,TRBJ2-3,.,TGCAGTGCTAGAGGAACAGTCTGGGCGCAGTATTTT,CSARGTVWAQYF